The 28 T cell receptor beta chains listed next were all sequenced from one sample in a study of human CD8 memory T cell subsets. UMI-labeled 5' RACE was the method by which TCR beta libraries were made. TCRdb itself ran the 5' RACE reads through MiXCR, one entry per CDR3 protein. The sample has 8,300 or so distinct CDR3 sequences, under 4% seen once; the top ten hold less than 45%. The sequenced material came from CD8+ T cells from PBMCs. These TCRs come from a human donor in good health.

Ten or more counts support this clonotype. The chain uses TRBV6-1 and TRBJ2-3, with 14 nucleotides matching TRBD2. Germline assignment: CDR1 MNHNS and CDR2 SASEGT. V was clipped by 6 bases and J by 3 bases; unmatched bases: 2. The CDR3 extends over 15 amino acids. This CDR3 reads CASRRLAGGTDTQYF. The CDR3 region has the DNA TGTGCCAGCAGGAGACTAGCGGGGGGGACAGATACGCAGTATTTT.

This clonotype occurred many times. As DNA, the CDR3 is TGTGCCAGTAACCCTAGCGGTCGCACAGATACGCAGTATTTT. Translation: CASNPSGRTDTQYF. The gene calls are TRBV28 and TRBJ2-3; 7 bases are shared with TRBD2. Unmatched junction bases numbered 7, after V lost 9 bases and J lost 1 base. This CDR3 has 14 residues. CDR1 is MDHEN and CDR2 is SYDVKM in the germline V gene. Combining the CDR3 with reference TRBV28 and TRBJ2-3 gives the whole variable domain DVKVTQSSRYLVKRTGEKVFLECVQDMDHENMFWYRQDPGLGLRLIYFSYDVKMKEKGDIPEGYSVSREKKERFSLILESASTNQTSMYLCASNPSGRTDTQYFGPGTRLTVL.

Only a few counts were recorded for this clonotype. The chain has TRBV4-1 and TRBJ1-6; D remains ambiguous. The germline V and J ends were trimmed by 4 bases and 11 bases, with 30 bases remaining between them. Germline values: CDR1 MGHRA, CDR2 YSYEKL. The CDR3 extends over 19 amino acids. CDR3 protein: CASSRWGYVGQVMSPPLHF. As DNA, the CDR3 is TGCGCCAGCAGCCGGTGGGGTTACGTGGGTCAGGTTATGAGTCCACCCCTCCACTTT.

Ten or more counts support this clonotype. The rearrangement links TRBV9 to TRBJ1-2; 9 bases are a match to TRBD1. The CDR3 sequence is 18 residues long. V dropped 4 bases and J dropped 0; count of bases not matched to a gene: 13. The V gene's germline CDR1 is SGDLS and CDR2 YYNGEE. Written as DNA, the CDR3 is TGTGCCAGCAGCACCCAGCGGGGACAGGGCGCGGCTAACTATGGCTACACCTTC. Translating gives CASSTQRGQGAANYGYTF.

This clonotype was seen ten or more times. The V gene is TRBV6-2 or TRBV6-3, the J gene TRBJ2-7; TRBD2 aligns across 9 bases. Unmatched junction bases numbered 3, after V lost 2 bases and J lost 4 bases. Germline V lookup: CDR1 MNHEY, CDR2 SVGEGT. The CDR3 length is 14 residues. The CDR3 sequence is CASSYQREAYEQYF. DNA of the CDR3: TGTGCCAGCAGTTACCAGCGGGAGGCGTACGAGCAGTACTTC.

This clonotype was recorded at least ten times. The chain joins TRBV3-1 to TRBJ2-1; 8 positions agree with TRBD1. Germline CDR1 and CDR2: LGHDT and YNNKEL (reference sequence). The trim removed 0 bases at V and 4 bases at J, leaving 5 bases unmatched. This CDR3 has 16 residues. CDR3 in amino acids: CASSQDQGASYNEQFF. CDR3 coding DNA: TGTGCCAGCAGCCAAGACCAGGGGGCATCTTACAATGAGCAGTTCTTC.

Only a few counts were recorded for this clonotype. This chain joins TRBV4-1 and TRBJ2-1; 9 bases match TRBD2. CDR3 size: 15 residues. With V trimmed by 2 bases and J by 4 bases, 3 bases remained unmatched. CDR1 is MGHRA and CDR2 is YSYEKL in the germline V gene. For the CDR3, the DNA is TGCGCCAGCAGCCAATCGAGCGGGGGGTACAATGAGCAGTTCTTC. This codes for CASSQSSGGYNEQFF.

This clonotype was counted at least ten times. This chain uses TRBV5-1 with TRBJ2-7, with D perhaps matching TRBD2 (6 bases). V shed 7 bases and J shed 2 bases, with 16 bases lying between them. The CDR3 runs to 14 residues. Germline V gene sequence: CDR1 SGHRS, CDR2 YFSETQ. CDR3: CASAIGTGPYEQYF. Here the CDR3 DNA reads TGCGCCAGCGCGATCGGGACTGGTCCCTACGAGCAGTACTTC.

This clonotype was seen more than once but under ten times. The chain carries TRBV2 and TRBJ1-1; D is unresolved. Germline lookup yields CDR1 SNHLY and CDR2 FYNNEI. The CDR3 is 13 amino acids. The germline V and J ends were trimmed by 6 bases and 0 bases, with 8 bases remaining between them. Here the CDR3 reads CASSAGVNTEAFF. CDR3 nucleotide sequence: TGTGCCAGCAGCGCCGGGGTGAACACTGAAGCTTTCTTT. Based on the CDR3 plus reference TRBV2 and TRBJ1-1, the full variable domain is EPEVTQTPSHQVTQMGQEVILRCVPISNHLYFYWYRQILGQKVEFLVSFYNNEISEKSEIFDDQFSVERPDGSNFTLKIRSTKLEDSAMYFCASSAGVNTEAFFGQGTRLTVV.

This clonotype was detected many times. The chain joins TRBV4-1 to TRBJ1-5; D uncertain. Between the trimmed V and J ends, which lost 1 base and 1 base, there was a span of 8 bases. Germline V lookup: CDR1 MGHRA, CDR2 YSYEKL. CDR3 length equals 15 residues. CDR3 in DNA: TGCGCCAGCAGCCAAGCAAGAGGGAGCAATCAGCCCCAGCATTTT. Amino acids: CASSQARGSNQPQHF.

In this sample, this clonotype turned up a few times. The CDR3 sequence: CASRNRDRANQPQHF. CDR3 bases: TGTGCCAGTAGGAACCGGGACAGGGCAAATCAGCCCCAGCATTTT. The V and J genes are TRBV19 and TRBJ1-5; TRBD1 aligns across 9 bases. Germline V gene sequence: CDR1 LNHDA, CDR2 SQIVND (reference sequence). CDR3 length: 15 amino acids. Trimming took 6 bases from V and 4 from J; bases not matched to a gene: 7.

This clonotype was detected only a few times. This chain uses TRBV20-1 with TRBJ2-3, with 12 bases that match TRBD2. Trimming removed 4 bases from V and 1 base from J; junction bases left unmatched: 9. CDR3 length equals 17 residues. Per the germline V gene, CDR1 is DFQATT and CDR2 is SNEGSKA (reference sequence). CDR3 in amino acids: CSATGEASGRGTDTQYF. DNA of the CDR3: TGCAGTGCTACGGGAGAGGCTAGCGGGAGGGGCACAGATACGCAGTATTTT.

Only a few counts were recorded for this clonotype. V and J are TRBV20-1 and TRBJ2-4, with 8 bases matching TRBD1. Germline CDR1 and CDR2: DFQATT and SNEGSKA (reference sequence). This CDR3 spans 18 amino acids. V was pared by 0 bases and J by 0 bases, with 10 bases of the junction left unmatched. The CDR3 nucleotides read TGCAGTGCTAGAGATCTTTTCGGGACAGGAATAGCCAAAAACATTCAGTACTTC. Protein sequence: CSARDLFGTGIAKNIQYF.

This clonotype was detected ten times or more. The chain uses TRBV12-3 or TRBV12-4 and TRBJ1-5; D is perhaps TRBD1 (6 bases). The CDR3 extends over 14 amino acids. V lost 5 bases and J 8 bases, leaving 16 bases between the germline ends. Written as DNA, the CDR3 is TGTGCCAGCAGTCCAGAACAGGGAGAGGAGCCCCAGCATTTT. This gives the protein CASSPEQGEEPQHF.

This clonotype was detected only a few times. The gene calls are TRBV3-1 and TRBJ2-1; D is unresolved. This CDR3 is 13 amino acids long. The V end lost 3 bases, the J end lost 7 bases, and 10 bases lay between the germline ends. Looked up from germline, CDR1 is LGHDT and CDR2 is YNNKEL (reference sequence). CDR3 sequence reads: CASSHKSWNEQFF. In DNA, the CDR3 is TGTGCCAGCAGCCACAAGTCCTGGAATGAGCAGTTCTTC.

V usage is TRBV23-1 and J usage is TRBJ2-2; D may be TRBD2 (6 bases). TRBV23-1 is designated an ORF whose function remains uncertain. Trimming left V 7 bases short and J 0 bases short, with 33 bases between. CDR3 size: 22 residues. The CDR3 protein is CASTPARRADFRIGTNTGELFF. In DNA, the CDR3 is TGCGCCAGCACGCCGGCCAGGAGGGCCGATTTTCGGATTGGGACGAACACCGGGGAGCTGTTTTTT.

This clonotype has ten or more counts. The chain combines TRBV3-1 with TRBJ2-7; perhaps TRBD1 as D (6 bases). Germline lookup yields CDR1 LGHDT and CDR2 YNNKEL (reference sequence). The CDR3 is 14 residues long. The V and J ends lost 4 bases and 7 bases respectively, with 17 bases between them. The CDR3: CASSLRQAVGEQYF. For the CDR3, the DNA is TGTGCCAGCAGCCTGCGACAGGCCGTTGGGGAGCAGTACTTC.

The V gene is TRBV2, the J gene TRBJ2-2, with 10 nucleotides matching TRBD2. The CDR3 extends over 16 amino acids. The V and J ends lost 3 bases and 7 bases, in that order; junction bases with no gene match: 8. Germline V gene data show CDR1 as SNHLY and CDR2 as FYNNEI. The CDR3 DNA reads as TGTGCCAGCAGTGATAGTCTAGCGGGAGAAGTCGGGGAGCTGTTTTTT. This codes for CASSDSLAGEVGELFF.

This clonotype was recorded many times. The chain has TRBV7-2 and TRBJ1-1; D is ambiguous. The ends were cut back, 3 bases at V and 1 base at J, with 9 bases in the middle. The CDR3 consists of 14 residues. Germline CDR1 is SGHTA and CDR2 is FQGNSA. CDR3 bases: TGTGCCAGCAGCTTTCGTAGGTGGAACACTGAAGCTTTCTTT. Protein: CASSFRRWNTEAFF.

In this sample, this clonotype turned up a few times. V gene TRBV11-2 combines with J gene TRBJ2-3; D may correspond to TRBD1 or TRBD2 (5 bases each). The germline V and J ends were trimmed by 5 bases and 0 bases, with 15 bases remaining between them. Germline-derived CDR1 and CDR2 are SGHAT and FQNNGV. The CDR3 extends over 16 amino acids. CDR3: CASSGLFGASTDTQYF. CDR3 nucleotides: TGTGCCAGCAGCGGCCTATTCGGGGCTAGCACAGATACGCAGTATTTT.

By share of the sample, this clonotype is medium-sized (0.01 to 0.1%). This sequence joins TRBV15 and TRBJ1-1; TRBD1 agrees at 7 bases. Per the germline V gene, CDR1 is LNHNV and CDR2 is YYDKDF (reference sequence). V trimming: 5 bases; J trimming: 2 bases; junction bases outside the gene matches: 2. The CDR3 is 13 amino acids. CDR3 coding DNA: TGTGCCACCAGCTACAGGGGAAACACTGAAGCTTTCTTT. It encodes CATSYRGNTEAFF. Together with reference TRBV15 and TRBJ1-1, the CDR3 gives the full variable domain: DAMVIQNPRYQVTQFGKPVTLSCSQTLNHNVMYWYQQKSSQAPKLLFHYYDKDFNNEADTPDNFQSRRPNTSFCFLDIRSPGLGDTAMYLCATSYRGNTEAFFGQGTRLTVV.

This clonotype occurred many times. The chain links TRBV9 to TRBJ2-7; the match to TRBD1 covers 9 bases. V lost 2 bases to trimming and J lost 4 bases; unmatched junction nucleotides: 4. The length of the CDR3 is 14 residues. Looked up from germline, CDR1 is SGDLS and CDR2 is YYNGEE. CDR3 residues: CASSVEDRGYEQYF. The CDR3, as DNA: TGTGCCAGCAGCGTTGAAGACAGGGGGTACGAGCAGTACTTC.

This clonotype was seen ten or more times. The chain links TRBV7-9 to TRBJ2-3; 10 nucleotides match TRBD1. Germline lookup yields CDR1 SEHNR and CDR2 FQNEAQ (reference sequence). There are 15 residues in the CDR3. With 5 bases clipped from V and 6 bases from J, the junction kept 8 bases outside the gene matches. CDR3 amino acids: CASSDRTGGMDTQYF. CDR3 nucleotide sequence: TGTGCCAGCAGCGACCGGACAGGGGGAATGGATACGCAGTATTTT.

This clonotype appeared many times. The chain is built from TRBV20-1 and TRBJ2-7, with D unclear. This CDR3 spans 15 amino acids. Germline values: CDR1 DFQATT, CDR2 SNEGSKA (reference sequence). V was pared by 3 bases and J by 4 bases, with 19 bases between. This CDR3 is CSARAVEASEYEQYF. CDR3 DNA sequence: TGCAGTGCTAGGGCAGTAGAAGCTTCGGAATACGAGCAGTACTTC.

This clonotype has at least ten counts. This rearrangement joins TRBV7-9 to TRBJ2-3, with D unclear. The CDR3 runs 12 residues. Germline V gene lookup returns CDR1 SEHNR and CDR2 FQNEAQ (reference sequence). V was trimmed by 1 base and J by 8 bases, leaving 7 bases between them. Here the CDR3 DNA reads TGTGCCAGCAGCTTAGAGACGGGTACGCAGTATTTT. It specifies CASSLETGTQYF. Combining the CDR3 with reference TRBV7-9 and TRBJ2-3 gives the whole variable domain DTGVSQNPRHKITKRGQNVTFRCDPISEHNRLYWYRQTLGQGPEFLTYFQNEAQLEKSRLLSDRFSAERPKGSFSTLEIQRTEQGDSAMYLCASSLETGTQYFGPGTRLTVL.

This clonotype is categorized as medium-sized (0.01 to 0.1%). This rearrangement joins TRBV7-9 to TRBJ2-5, with TRBD2 as a possible D gene (5 bases). The ends were cut back, 0 bases at V and 2 bases at J, with 7 bases in the middle. CDR1 and CDR2 from the germline V gene are SEHNR and FQNEAQ (reference sequence). The CDR3 consists of 14 residues. DNA of the CDR3: TGTGCCAGCAGCTTAGCCACGGGACAAGAGACCCAGTACTTC. Amino acid sequence: CASSLATGQETQYF.

This clonotype is deemed large. The gene calls are TRBV30 and TRBJ2-1; TRBD2 aligns across 10 bases. J gave up 5 bases and V 2 bases, and 0 bases lay outside the gene matches. This CDR3 comprises 13 residues. CDR1 and CDR2 (germline): GTSNPN, SVGIG (reference sequence). The DNA of the CDR3 is TGTGCCTGGAGTACTAGCGGGAACAATGAGCAGTTCTTC. This gives the protein CAWSTSGNNEQFF.

This clonotype was observed at least ten times. J is TRBJ2-2 and V is TRBV6-2 or TRBV6-3; a possible D gene is TRBD1 (5 bases). CDR1 and CDR2 (germline): MNHEY, SVGEGT. This CDR3 comprises 15 residues. V lost 2 bases and J 3 bases, leaving 10 bases between the germline ends. The CDR3 here is CASSYETEHTGELFF. The CDR3 coding sequence is TGTGCCAGCAGTTACGAGACAGAGCACACCGGGGAGCTGTTTTTT.